A single sample gave rise to the 23 T cell receptor beta chains below, sequenced in a study of T cell repertoires in cytomegalovirus infection. The antigens of these receptors remain unknown. TCRdb passed the reads through MiXCR, listing each CDR3 protein once. The sample includes more than 250,000 distinct CDR3 sequences, 20% to 25% of them seen just once. The material sequenced was cultured PBMCs, taken from culture after CMV antigen stimulation. All receptors come from a human donor in good health (CMV status not recorded). Some clones in this sample may be carry-over from other donors' samples.

The J gene is TRBJ1-1, the V gene TRBV19; no clear D gene. Germline assignment: CDR1 LNHDA and CDR2 SQIVND (reference sequence). The CDR3 has 15 residues. V lost 5 bases, J lost 2 bases, and 15 bases lay in between. The CDR3 nucleotides read TGTGCCAGTAGTCCAAGAACTCGCCCCAACACTGAAGCTTTCTTT. Residues: CASSPRTRPNTEAFF.

V is TRBV20-1 and J is TRBJ2-1; D gene uncertain. Per the germline V gene, CDR1 is DFQATT and CDR2 is SNEGSKA (reference sequence). Trimming removed 7 bases from V and 5 bases from J, with 15 bases in between. The CDR3 extends over 13 amino acids. In nucleotides, the CDR3 is TGCAGTGTACCTAGTTCCCTCGACAATGAGCAGTTCTTC. Protein sequence: CSVPSSLDNEQFF.

The chain links TRBV7-9 to TRBJ1-2; 7 nucleotides agree with TRBD1. The germline gives CDR1 SEHNR, CDR2 FQNEAQ (reference sequence). The CDR3 contains 13 residues. The V gene end was trimmed by 6 bases and the J gene end by 5 bases; junction bases not matched to a gene: 6. CDR3 loop: CASSSDREYGYTF. The CDR3, as DNA: TGTGCCAGCAGTTCTGACAGGGAGTATGGCTACACCTTC.

The chain combines TRBV20-1 with TRBJ2-1; 7 positions agree with TRBD2. After removal of 0 bases from V and 4 bases from J, the junction contained 0 bases not matched to a gene. This CDR3 is 13 amino acids long. From germline, CDR1 is DFQATT and CDR2 SNEGSKA (reference sequence). CDR3 sequence reads: CSAREREYNEQFF. The CDR3 nucleotides are TGCAGTGCTAGAGAGCGGGAGTACAATGAGCAGTTCTTC.

This chain links TRBV5-1 with TRBJ2-1, with 7 nucleotides matching TRBD1. CDR1 SGHRS and CDR2 YFSETQ come from the germline V gene. The CDR3 is 15 residues long. The V segment lost 0 bases and the J segment 5 bases; nucleotides outside the gene matches: 5. The CDR3 here is CASSLGGGDNNEQFF. For the CDR3, the DNA is TGCGCCAGCAGCTTGGGAGGGGGCGATAACAATGAGCAGTTCTTC.

The V and J genes are TRBV7-9 and TRBJ1-5; 9 bases align to TRBD1. Germline V gives CDR1 SEHNR, CDR2 FQNEAQ (reference sequence). The CDR3 totals 15 residues. V shed 4 bases and J 1 base; nucleotides not matched to a gene: 2. CDR3 sequence (DNA): TGTGCCAGCAGCTCACAGGGGGCAAGCAATCAGCCCCAGCATTTT. Translating gives CASSSQGASNQPQHF.

In this sample, this clonotype turned up many times. This chain connects TRBV7-2 to TRBJ2-5; 9 bases map to TRBD1. Looked up from germline, CDR1 is SGHTA and CDR2 is FQGNSA. V shed 5 bases and J 5 bases; nucleotides not matched to a gene: 6. The CDR3 runs 14 residues. The CDR3 sequence: CASSPGQGAETQYF. Here the CDR3 DNA reads TGTGCCAGCAGCCCGGGACAGGGTGCGGAGACCCAGTACTTC.

This clonotype was counted between two and nine times. V usage is TRBV12-3 or TRBV12-4 and J usage is TRBJ2-1; D perhaps matches TRBD2 (6 bases). V was cut by 5 bases and J by 8 bases, with 13 bases left in between. This CDR3 region has 13 residues. The CDR3 protein is CASSRDSGDEQFF. DNA for the CDR3: TGTGCCAGCAGTCGGGACTCTGGGGATGAGCAGTTCTTC.

This clonotype was picked up a small number of times. The chain carries TRBV10-1 and TRBJ2-7, with TRBD2 matching over 12 bases. Losses at the gene ends were 8 bases for V and 3 bases for J; bases not matched to a gene: 14. The CDR3 runs 17 residues. Germline lookup yields CDR1 WNHNN and CDR2 SYGVQD (reference sequence). CDR3 in DNA: TGCGCCAGCGGGCATAGCGTTACTAGCGGGAGGCTCTACGAGCAGTACGTC. Translation gives CASGHSVTSGRLYEQYV.

This clonotype has ten or more counts. The CDR3, as DNA: TGTGCCAGCAGCCCTAGCGGTTGGCTAGCGGGAGGAGAGACCCAGTACTTC. Translation gives CASSPSGWLAGGETQYF. The V gene is TRBV7-2, the J gene TRBJ2-5, with 11 nucleotides matching TRBD2. This CDR3 has 17 amino acids. Germline CDR1 reads SGHTA; CDR2 reads FQGNSA. V lost 5 bases to trimming and J lost 4 bases; unmatched junction nucleotides: 12.

The chain recombines TRBV5-1 with TRBJ2-1; D is possibly TRBD2 (6 bases). Trimming removed 1 base at V and 8 bases at J, with 10 bases between. Germline V CDR1 and CDR2: SGHRS, YFSETQ. The CDR3 is 13 residues long. The CDR3, as DNA: TGCGCCAGCAGCTTGTATTCGGGGGATGAGCAGTTCTTC. Residues: CASSLYSGDEQFF.

The chain's CDR3 is CASSYSSGVTNQPQHF. CDR3 nucleotides: TGTGCCAGCAGTTACTCGAGCGGGGTTACCAATCAGCCCCAGCATTTT. The chain carries TRBV6-8 and TRBJ1-5; D is undetermined. Trimming removed 0 bases from V and 3 bases from J, with 12 bases in between. The CDR3 has 16 amino acids. The germline CDR1 and CDR2 sequences are MNHGY and SAAAGT.

This clonotype occurred a few times. The rearrangement joins TRBV20-1 to TRBJ2-2; no firm D call. The CDR3 is 11 amino acids. V was shortened by 6 bases and J by 6 bases, with 8 bases between the two germline ends. The V gene's germline CDR1 is DFQATT and CDR2 SNEGSKA (reference sequence). The CDR3 loop reads CSAPRAGELFF. CDR3 DNA sequence: TGCAGTGCGCCCCGGGCCGGGGAGCTGTTTTTT.

A few counts support this clonotype. V and J are TRBV20-1 and TRBJ2-3; 10 bases fit TRBD2. The CDR3 runs to 15 residues. CDR1 and CDR2 (germline): DFQATT, SNEGSKA (reference sequence). V lost 6 bases and J lost 4; bases outside the gene matches: 10. The CDR3 loop reads CSATPLAGVADTQYF. The CDR3 nucleotides are TGCAGTGCGACGCCCCTAGCGGGAGTGGCAGATACGCAGTATTTT.

This clonotype was seen more than once but under ten times. The rearrangement links TRBV7-3 to TRBJ2-2, with 11 nucleotides matching TRBD2. The CDR3 runs 15 residues. Trimming cost V 6 bases and J 3 bases; bases outside gene matches: 3. Per the germline V gene, CDR1 is SGHTA and CDR2 is FQGTGA. CDR3 nucleotide sequence: TGTGCCAGCAGATTAGCGGGAGGGTACACCGGGGAGCTGTTTTTT. Encoded protein: CASRLAGGYTGELFF.

The rearrangement joins TRBV4-1 to TRBJ2-1; D tentatively fits TRBD1 or TRBD2 (6 bases each). The CDR3 is 15 amino acids. The V gene's germline CDR1 is MGHRA and CDR2 YSYEKL. Trimming stripped 4 bases from V and 3 bases from J, with 13 bases between. CDR3 DNA: TGCGCCAGCAGCCTTTCGGGGGCCGGCTACAATGAGCAGTTCTTC. Residues: CASSLSGAGYNEQFF.

This rearrangement joins TRBV6-2 or TRBV6-3 to TRBJ2-2; TRBD1 matches 7 bases. The CDR3 has 14 residues. Trimming took 7 bases from V and 4 from J; bases not matched to a gene: 6. Germline V lookup: CDR1 MNHEY, CDR2 SVGEGT. DNA for the CDR3: TGTGCCAGCAAAATGGCAGGGGGCACCGGGGAGCTGTTTTTT. Protein sequence: CASKMAGGTGELFF.

This clonotype was detected many times. The gene calls are TRBV7-8 and TRBJ1-6; tentatively, D is TRBD1 (5 bases). Trimming cost V 2 bases and J 0 bases, with 14 bases left between them. Germline assignment: CDR1 SGHVS and CDR2 FQNEAQ. The CDR3 sequence is 18 residues long. The CDR3 loop is CASSLLSGASSYNSPLHF. For the CDR3, the DNA is TGTGCCAGCAGCTTACTGAGTGGGGCTAGCTCCTATAATTCACCCCTCCACTTT.

This clonotype was recorded at least ten times. J is TRBJ1-6 and V is TRBV7-2; TRBD1 might be the D (6 bases). The CDR3 consists of 14 residues. Trimming removed 4 bases at V and 5 bases at J, with 9 bases between. Germline V gene lookup returns CDR1 SGHTA and CDR2 FQGNSA. The CDR3 region is CASSSQGNNSPLHF. The CDR3 DNA reads TGTGCCAGCAGCTCACAGGGCAATAATTCACCCCTCCACTTT.

This clonotype appeared a single time. The V gene is TRBV6-6, the J gene TRBJ2-7; 8 bases line up with TRBD2. Germline V gives CDR1 MNHNY, CDR2 SVGAGI (reference sequence). The CDR3 extends over 12 amino acids. The J segment lost 9 bases and the V segment lost 5 bases, leaving 6 bases of the junction unmatched. The CDR3 spells CASSSRLALQYF. DNA for the CDR3: TGTGCCAGCAGTAGCAGACTAGCGTTGCAGTACTTC.

The rearrangement links TRBV7-9 to TRBJ1-6; 9 nucleotides agree with TRBD1. V lost 5 bases, J lost 6 bases, and 5 bases stayed unmatched. This CDR3 has 15 residues. Germline assignment: CDR1 SEHNR and CDR2 FQNEAQ (reference sequence). CDR3 in amino acids: CASSQGTGRNSPLHF. The CDR3 nucleotides read TGTGCCAGCAGCCAAGGGACAGGGCGTAATTCACCCCTCCACTTT.

V gene TRBV7-6 combines with J gene TRBJ1-1; unclear D gene. In germline, CDR1 is SGHVS, CDR2 FNYEAQ. The CDR3 contains 13 residues. With 5 bases removed from V and 1 base from J, the gap between germline ends came to 8 bases. CDR3 loop: CASSADGNTEAFF. CDR3 bases: TGTGCCAGCAGCGCCGACGGGAACACTGAAGCTTTCTTT. The whole variable domain, filled in from reference TRBV7-6 and TRBJ1-1, reads GAGVSQSPRYKVTKRGQDVALRCDPISGHVSLYWYRQALGQGPEFLTYFNYEAQQDKSGLPNDRFSAERPEGSISTLTIQRTEQRDSAMYRCASSADGNTEAFFGQGTRLTVV.

This clonotype was seen a few times. V and J are TRBV10-3 and TRBJ2-7, with 8 positions matching TRBD1. The junction had 3 bases not matched to a gene; V was cut back by 5 bases and J by 3 bases. The CDR3 loop spans 13 amino acids. Germline CDR1 ENHRY, CDR2 SYGVKD. The chain's CDR3 is CAISQGQDYEQYV. Written as DNA, the CDR3 is TGTGCCATCAGTCAGGGACAGGACTACGAGCAGTACGTC.